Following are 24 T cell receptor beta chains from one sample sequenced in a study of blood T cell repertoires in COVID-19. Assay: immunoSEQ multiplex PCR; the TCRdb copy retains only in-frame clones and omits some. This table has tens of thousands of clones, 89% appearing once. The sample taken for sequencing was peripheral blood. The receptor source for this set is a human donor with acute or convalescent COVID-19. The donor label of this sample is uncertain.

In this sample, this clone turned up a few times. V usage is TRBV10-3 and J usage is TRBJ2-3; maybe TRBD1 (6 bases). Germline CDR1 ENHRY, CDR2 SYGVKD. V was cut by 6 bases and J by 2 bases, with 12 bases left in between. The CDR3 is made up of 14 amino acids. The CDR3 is CAISRDTITDTQYF. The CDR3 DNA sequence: TGTGCCATCAGCCGGGACACTATCACAGATACGCAGTATTTT.

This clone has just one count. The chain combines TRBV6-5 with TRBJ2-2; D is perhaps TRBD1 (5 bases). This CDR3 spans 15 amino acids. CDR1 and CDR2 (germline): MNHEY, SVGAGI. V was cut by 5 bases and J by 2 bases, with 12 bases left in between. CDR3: CASSRRTRNTGELFF. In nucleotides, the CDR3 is TGTGCCAGCAGTCGCCGGACACGTAACACCGGGGAGCTGTTTTTT.

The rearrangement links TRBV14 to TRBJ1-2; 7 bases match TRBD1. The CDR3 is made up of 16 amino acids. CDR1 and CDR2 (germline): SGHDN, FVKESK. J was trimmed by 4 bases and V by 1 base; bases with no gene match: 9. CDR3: CASSQVFGTATYGYTF. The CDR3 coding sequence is TGTGCCAGCAGCCAAGTTTTCGGGACAGCCACCTATGGCTACACCTTC.

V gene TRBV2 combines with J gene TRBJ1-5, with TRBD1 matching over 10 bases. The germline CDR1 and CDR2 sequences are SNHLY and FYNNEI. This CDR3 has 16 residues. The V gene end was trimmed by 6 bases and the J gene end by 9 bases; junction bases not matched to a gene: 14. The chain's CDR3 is CASRVPGTGAAGPQHF. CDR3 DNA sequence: TGTGCCAGCAGGGTTCCCGGGACAGGGGCCGCCGGGCCCCAGCATTTT.

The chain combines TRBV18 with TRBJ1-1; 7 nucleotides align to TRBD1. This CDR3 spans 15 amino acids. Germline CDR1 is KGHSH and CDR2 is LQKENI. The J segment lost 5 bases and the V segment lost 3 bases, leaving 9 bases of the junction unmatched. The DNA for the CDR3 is TGTGCCAGCTCACCCGTTAAGGGGGCGGGAACTGAAGCTTTCTTT. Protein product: CASSPVKGAGTEAFF.

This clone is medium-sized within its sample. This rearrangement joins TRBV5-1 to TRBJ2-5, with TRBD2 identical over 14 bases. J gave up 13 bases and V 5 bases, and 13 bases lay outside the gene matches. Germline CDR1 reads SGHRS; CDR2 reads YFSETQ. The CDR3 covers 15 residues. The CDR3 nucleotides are TGCGCCAGCAGTAATGAACCGGGACTAGCGGGAGTTTCGTACTTC. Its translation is CASSNEPGLAGVSYF.

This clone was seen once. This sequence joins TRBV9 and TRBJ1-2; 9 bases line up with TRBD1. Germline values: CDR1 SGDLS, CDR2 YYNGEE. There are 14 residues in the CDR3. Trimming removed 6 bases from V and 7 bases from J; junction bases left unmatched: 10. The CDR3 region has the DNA TGTGCCAGCACTCGGACAGGGGTTTTGAGTGGCTACACCTTC. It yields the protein CASTRTGVLSGYTF.

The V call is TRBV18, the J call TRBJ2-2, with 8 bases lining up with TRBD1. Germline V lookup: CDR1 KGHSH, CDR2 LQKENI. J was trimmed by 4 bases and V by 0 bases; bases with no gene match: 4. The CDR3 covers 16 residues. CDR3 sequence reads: CASSPPGQEITGELFF. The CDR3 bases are TGTGCCAGCTCACCACCGGGACAGGAAATCACCGGGGAGCTGTTTTTT. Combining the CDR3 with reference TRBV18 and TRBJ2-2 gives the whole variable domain NAGVMQNPRHLVRRRGQEARLRCSPMKGHSHVYWYRQLPEEGLKFMVYLQKENIIDESGMPKERFSAEFPKEGPSILRIQQVVRGDSAAYFCASSPPGQEITGELFFGEGSRLTVL.

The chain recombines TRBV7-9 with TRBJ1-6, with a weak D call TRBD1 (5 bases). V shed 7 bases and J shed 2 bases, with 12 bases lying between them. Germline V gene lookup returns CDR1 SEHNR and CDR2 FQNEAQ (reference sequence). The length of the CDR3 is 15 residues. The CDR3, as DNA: TGTGCCAGCAATGATCAGGGCGCCTATAATTCACCCCTCCACTTT. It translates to CASNDQGAYNSPLHF.

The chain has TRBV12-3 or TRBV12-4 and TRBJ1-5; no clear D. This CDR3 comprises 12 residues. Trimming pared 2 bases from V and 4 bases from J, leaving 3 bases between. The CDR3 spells CASSLLNQPQHF. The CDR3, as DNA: TGTGCCAGCAGTTTATTAAATCAGCCCCAGCATTTT.

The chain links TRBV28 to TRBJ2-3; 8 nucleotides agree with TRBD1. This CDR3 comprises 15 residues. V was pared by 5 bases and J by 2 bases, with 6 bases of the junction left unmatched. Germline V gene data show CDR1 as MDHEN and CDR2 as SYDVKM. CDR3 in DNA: TGTGCCAGCAGTCCAGACAGGGGACACACAGATACGCAGTATTTT. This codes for CASSPDRGHTDTQYF.

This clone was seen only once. CDR3 loop: CASSVVGEGQPQHF. The CDR3, as DNA: TGTGCCAGCAGCGTAGTCGGGGAAGGTCAGCCCCAGCATTTT. V is TRBV9 and J is TRBJ1-5; the D is unclear. Germline loops: CDR1 SGDLS, CDR2 YYNGEE. The CDR3 runs to 14 residues. Trimming left V 0 bases short and J 6 bases short, with 10 bases between. Filled out from reference TRBV9 and TRBJ1-5, the complete variable domain reads DSGVTQTPKHLITATGQRVTLRCSPRSGDLSVYWYQQSLDQGLQFLIQYYNGEERAKGNILERFSAQQFPDLHSELNLSSLELGDSALYFCASSVVGEGQPQHFGDGTRLSIL.

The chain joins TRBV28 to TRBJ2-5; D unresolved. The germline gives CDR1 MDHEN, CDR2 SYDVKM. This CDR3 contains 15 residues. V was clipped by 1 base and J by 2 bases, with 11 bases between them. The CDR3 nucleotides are TGTGCCAGCAGTTTATACACTTCGGGTCAAGAGACCCAGTACTTC. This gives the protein CASSLYTSGQETQYF.

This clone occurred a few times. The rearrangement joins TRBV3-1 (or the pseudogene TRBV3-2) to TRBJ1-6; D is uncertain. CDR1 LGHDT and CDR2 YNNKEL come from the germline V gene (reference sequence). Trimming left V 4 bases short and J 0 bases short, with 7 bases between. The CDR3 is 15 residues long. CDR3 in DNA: TGTGCCAGCAGCCTCGGGAGCTCCTATAATTCACCCCTCCACTTT. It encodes CASSLGSSYNSPLHF.

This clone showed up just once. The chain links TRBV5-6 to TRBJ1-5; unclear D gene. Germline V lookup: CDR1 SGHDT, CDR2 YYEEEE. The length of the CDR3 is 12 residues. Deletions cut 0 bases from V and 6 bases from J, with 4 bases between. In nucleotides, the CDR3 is TGTGCCAGCAGCTTGGGAGTTCAGCCCCAGCATTTT. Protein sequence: CASSLGVQPQHF.

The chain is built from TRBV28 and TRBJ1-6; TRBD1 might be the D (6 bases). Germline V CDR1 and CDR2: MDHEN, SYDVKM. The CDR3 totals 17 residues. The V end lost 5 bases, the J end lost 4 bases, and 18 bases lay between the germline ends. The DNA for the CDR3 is TGTGCCAGCAGTCCAATTACAGGGATCCAGTATAATTCACCCCTCCACTTT. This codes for CASSPITGIQYNSPLHF.

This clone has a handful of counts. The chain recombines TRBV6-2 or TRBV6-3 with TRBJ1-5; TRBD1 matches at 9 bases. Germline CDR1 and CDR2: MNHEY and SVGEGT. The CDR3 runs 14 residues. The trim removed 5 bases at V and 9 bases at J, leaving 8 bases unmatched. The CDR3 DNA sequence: TGTGCCAGCAGTAAGGGACAGGGTGGTACGCCCCAGCATTTT. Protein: CASSKGQGGTPQHF.

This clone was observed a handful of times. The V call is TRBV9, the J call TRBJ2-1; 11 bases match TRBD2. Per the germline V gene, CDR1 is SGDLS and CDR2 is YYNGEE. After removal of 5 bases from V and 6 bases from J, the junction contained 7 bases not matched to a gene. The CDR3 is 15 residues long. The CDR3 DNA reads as TGTGCCAGCAGAGGTAGCGGGAGGGCCACCAATGAGCAGTTCTTC. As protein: CASRGSGRATNEQFF.

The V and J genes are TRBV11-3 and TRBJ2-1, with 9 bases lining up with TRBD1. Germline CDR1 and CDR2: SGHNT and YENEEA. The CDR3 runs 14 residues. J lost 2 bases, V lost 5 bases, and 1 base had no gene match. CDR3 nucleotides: TGTGCCAGCAGCACAGGGGGCGCCTACAATGAGCAGTTCTTC. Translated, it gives CASSTGGAYNEQFF.

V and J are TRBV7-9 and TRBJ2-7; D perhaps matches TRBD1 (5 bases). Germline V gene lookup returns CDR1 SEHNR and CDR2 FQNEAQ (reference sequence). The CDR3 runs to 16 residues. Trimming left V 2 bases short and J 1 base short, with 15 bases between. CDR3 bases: TGTGCCAGCAGCTTACTCCAAATGACAGAATCCTACGAGCAGTACTTC. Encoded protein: CASSLLQMTESYEQYF.

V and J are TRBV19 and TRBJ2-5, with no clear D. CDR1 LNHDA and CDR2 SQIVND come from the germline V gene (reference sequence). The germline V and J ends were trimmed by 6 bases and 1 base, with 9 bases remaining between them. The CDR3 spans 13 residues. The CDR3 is CASRLRGQETQYF. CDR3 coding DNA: TGTGCCAGTAGGCTGAGAGGCCAAGAGACCCAGTACTTC.

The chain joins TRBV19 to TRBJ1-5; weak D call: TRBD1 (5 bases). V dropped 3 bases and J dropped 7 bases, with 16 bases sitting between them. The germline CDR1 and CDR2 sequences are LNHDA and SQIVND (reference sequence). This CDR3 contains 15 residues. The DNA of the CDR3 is TGTGCCAGTAGTATCCTGGGACTGGGTGGGCAGCCCCAGCATTTT. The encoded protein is CASSILGLGGQPQHF.

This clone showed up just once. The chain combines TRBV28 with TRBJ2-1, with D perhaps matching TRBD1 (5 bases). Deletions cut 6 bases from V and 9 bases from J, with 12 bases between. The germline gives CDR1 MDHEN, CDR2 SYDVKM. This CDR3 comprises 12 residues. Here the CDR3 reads CASRPRRGEQFF. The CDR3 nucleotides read TGTGCCAGCAGACCGCGTAGGGGTGAGCAGTTCTTC. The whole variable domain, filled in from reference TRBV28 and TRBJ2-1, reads DVKVTQSSRYLVKRTGEKVFLECVQDMDHENMFWYRQDPGLGLRLIYFSYDVKMKEKGDIPEGYSVSREKKERFSLILESASTNQTSMYLCASRPRRGEQFFGPGTRLTVL.

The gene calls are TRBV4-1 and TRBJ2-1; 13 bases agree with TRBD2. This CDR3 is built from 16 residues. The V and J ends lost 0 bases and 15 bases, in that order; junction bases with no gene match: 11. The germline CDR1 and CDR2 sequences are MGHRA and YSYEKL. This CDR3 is CASSQDTSGGARSRFF. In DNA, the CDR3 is TGCGCCAGCAGCCAAGACACTAGCGGGGGGGCCCGTTCGCGGTTCTTC.